These 8 T cell receptor beta chains came from one sample sequenced in a study of cytomegalovirus exposure and HLA in healthy donors. The PCR made use of 60 Vbeta and 13 Jbeta primers. This table comes from immunoSEQ multiplex PCR, and its TCRdb copy is limited to in-frame clones, with some not included. The sample contains nearly 110,000 clones, more than 65% of which appear only once. Sequenced material: PBMCs. These receptors came from a boy younger than 18 in good health and CMV-seronegative.

This rearrangement joins TRBV5-1 to TRBJ2-3, with 9 bases matching TRBD2. Germline CDR1 and CDR2: SGHRS and YFSETQ. The junction had 4 bases not matched to a gene; V was cut back by 4 bases and J by 4 bases. The CDR3 sequence is 14 residues long. CDR3 region: CASSRGGAADTQYF. CDR3 nucleotides: TGCGCCAGCAGCCGCGGGGGGGCCGCAGATACGCAGTATTTT. The full variable domain, rest sourced from reference TRBV5-1 and TRBJ2-3, is KAGVTQTPRYLIKTRGQQVTLSCSPISGHRSVSWYQQTPGQGLQFLFEYFSETQRNKGNFPGRFSGRQFSNSRSEMNVSTLELGDSALYLCASSRGGAADTQYFGPGTRLTVL.

This clone was picked up a small number of times. This rearrangement joins TRBV6-1 to TRBJ2-7, with 9 bases identical to TRBD1. This CDR3 spans 14 amino acids. V lost 9 bases to trimming and J lost 4 bases; unmatched junction nucleotides: 10. The germline CDR1 and CDR2 sequences are MNHNS and SASEGT. Here the CDR3 reads CASTLGTGLYEQYF. Here the CDR3 DNA reads TGTGCCAGTACCTTGGGGACAGGGTTATACGAGCAGTACTTC.

The genes are TRBV18 and TRBJ2-3; 8 nucleotides align to TRBD2. J lost 6 bases, V lost 4 bases, and 9 bases had no gene match. The CDR3 runs 15 residues. In germline, CDR1 is KGHSH, CDR2 LQKENI. The CDR3 DNA reads as TGTGCCAGCTCACTAACTAGCGGAGTTAAGGATACGCAGTATTTT. Residues: CASSLTSGVKDTQYF.

This clone appeared once. The chain combines TRBV7-3 with TRBJ1-1; D is unresolved. The CDR3 extends over 14 amino acids. Germline lookup yields CDR1 SGHTA and CDR2 FQGTGA. V was shortened by 3 bases and J by 1 base, with 9 bases between the two germline ends. The CDR3 region is CASSFRQANTEAFF. CDR3 sequence (DNA): TGTGCCAGCAGCTTCAGGCAGGCGAACACTGAAGCTTTCTTT.

This chain connects TRBV7-9 to TRBJ2-1; D is uncertain. CDR3 size: 15 residues. CDR1 SEHNR and CDR2 FQNEAQ come from the germline V gene (reference sequence). Trimming removed 5 bases from V and 0 bases from J, with 11 bases in between. CDR3 in amino acids: CASSPRVPSYNEQFF. CDR3 in DNA: TGTGCCAGCAGCCCCCGGGTCCCCTCCTACAATGAGCAGTTCTTC.

The V gene is TRBV5-6, the J gene TRBJ2-2; the match to TRBD2 covers 10 bases. Germline V gene lookup returns CDR1 SGHDT and CDR2 YYEEEE. V shed 1 base, J shed 5 bases, and the junction held 2 bases outside the gene matches. The CDR3 is 15 residues long. The CDR3 loop is CASSLLLAGTGELFF. The CDR3 region has the DNA TGTGCCAGCAGCTTGTTACTAGCGGGGACCGGGGAGCTGTTTTTT. Full variable domain (rest looked up from reference TRBV5-6 and TRBJ2-2): DAGVTQSPTHLIKTRGQQVTLRCSPKSGHDTVSWYQQALGQGPQFIFQYYEEEERQRGNFPDRFSGHQFPNYSSELNVNALLLGDSALYLCASSLLLAGTGELFFGEGSRLTVL.

V is TRBV5-4 and J is TRBJ2-7, with D possibly TRBD2 on 6 matching bases. The V gene's germline CDR1 is SGHNT and CDR2 YYREEE (reference sequence). This CDR3 comprises 14 residues. V dropped 4 bases and J dropped 6 bases, with 17 bases sitting between them. The CDR3 nucleotides are TGTGCCAGCAGCCCCGGGACTCTTTCGCCCGAGCAGTACTTC. Its translation is CASSPGTLSPEQYF.

V gene TRBV5-6 combines with J gene TRBJ2-1, with D perhaps matching TRBD1 (6 bases). This CDR3 has 15 residues. Germline V gene sequence: CDR1 SGHDT, CDR2 YYEEEE. V was trimmed by 4 bases and J by 4 bases, leaving 15 bases between them. The CDR3 DNA follows: TGTGCCAGCAGCAGACGGACAGTTCTATACAATGAGCAGTTCTTC. It encodes CASSRRTVLYNEQFF.